This T cell receptor (beta chain) was identified during a study of blood T cells in healthy people across ages. V was cut by 7 bases and J by 3 bases, with 16 bases left in between. The CDR3 is made up of 15 amino acids. Germline-derived CDR1 and CDR2 are SEHNR and FQNEAQ (reference sequence). A word on this clonotype: The target antigen is unknown.

Study-level results: The study could not conclusively compare naive and antigen-experienced cells, given its unsorted PBMCs.

The individuals who served as donors were healthy Caucasians living in Russia, aged roughly 6 to 100. Each sample had at least 6 million PBMCs isolated. Through a sample-barcoded 5' primer and a J-beta primer mix, a second PCR was run for roughly 7 to 12 cycles. A tag from a template-switch adaptor with 12 random nucleotides marked each cDNA molecule. One entry per CDR3 protein, called by TCRdb with MiXCR from the 5' RACE reads. This sample has 650,000 to 1,000,000 distinct CDR3 sequences, with about 37% found just once. The chain links TRBV7-9 to TRBJ2-1, with no clear D. The sequence was collected from a man younger than 35 in good health. Sequencing used blood. Here the CDR3 DNA reads TGTGCCAGCACCCTACAGACGAGAGGCTACAATGAGCAGTTCTTC. Protein sequence: CASTLQTRGYNEQFF.